What follows describes a single T cell receptor (beta chain). These data are taken from a study of blood T cell repertoires in COVID-19. Looking at the study overall: T cells, B-cell-depleted T cells, or PBMCs provided the cDNA or gDNA that served as material.

In the original processing: From reference gene primer amplification, estimates of nucleated cell counts were derived. TCRdb keeps only in-frame clones here, not all; method: immunoSEQ multiplex PCR. V and J calls and clone size come straight from that table; D and trimming were deduced from the DNA. Among 250,000 to 400,000 clones, about 92% were seen once, and the ten largest hold 2.6%. Participants had their cohort set by participant-reported clinical history. Cohort 3 donors counted as recovered after two negative PCRs, clearance, or resolved symptoms. Between the trimmed V and J ends, which lost 5 bases and 2 bases, there was a span of 12 bases. Germline assignment: CDR1 SNHLY and CDR2 FYNNEI. The CDR3 spans 14 residues.

The sequencing sample was made of PBMCs or T cells enriched from blood (not recorded which). The rearrangement uses TRBV2 and TRBJ1-2; TRBD1 might be the D (6 bases). This clonotype was obtained from a man aged 60 to 75 who had recovered from COVID-19. CDR3 DNA sequence: TGTGCCAGCAGTAAACAGGGACCGAACTATGGCTACACCTTC. Translating it yields CASSKQGPNYGYTF.